These 5 T cell receptor beta chains came from one sample sequenced in a study of T cell responses to AZD1222 COVID-19 vaccine. Some clones are missing from TCRdb's copy, which holds only in-frame ones; the method was immunoSEQ multiplex PCR. Among 140,000 to 150,000 clones listed, about 92% were seen once. The material sequenced was peripheral blood, taken on day 0 of AZD1222 vaccination. The receptors derive from an adult in good health.

This chain joins TRBV10-2 and TRBJ2-7, with D maybe TRBD2 (5 bases). Deletions cut 0 bases from V and 12 bases from J, with 9 bases between. There are 11 residues in the CDR3. Germline CDR1 and CDR2: WSHSY and SAAADI. The CDR3 loop reads CASSESGVTYF. DNA for the CDR3: TGCGCCAGCAGTGAGTCGGGAGTCACGTACTTC.

The V gene is TRBV7-9, the J gene TRBJ2-5; unclear D gene. CDR1 and CDR2 (germline): SEHNR, FQNEAQ (reference sequence). V was trimmed by 3 bases and J by 5 bases, leaving 7 bases between them. The CDR3 totals 12 residues. This chain's CDR3 is CASSFFWETQYF. The CDR3 DNA is TGTGCCAGCAGCTTTTTCTGGGAGACCCAGTACTTC.

This chain joins TRBV6-6 and TRBJ1-4, with 9 bases matching TRBD1. V gave up 6 bases and J gave up 5 bases; unmatched junction bases: 4. There are 14 residues in the CDR3. Germline assignment: CDR1 MNHNY and CDR2 SVGAGI (reference sequence). This chain's CDR3 is CASRPGQGNEKLFF. CDR3 coding DNA: TGTGCCAGCAGGCCGGGACAGGGCAATGAAAAACTGTTTTTT.

This clone was recorded only once. This chain links TRBV7-9 with TRBJ1-5, with D possibly TRBD1 on 6 matching bases. V dropped 5 bases and J dropped 0 bases, with 14 bases sitting between them. The CDR3 spans 16 residues. CDR1 is SEHNR and CDR2 is FQNEAQ in the germline V gene (reference sequence). The CDR3 protein is CASSLEGGPSNQPQHF. CDR3 in DNA: TGTGCCAGCAGCCTCGAGGGGGGGCCTAGCAATCAGCCCCAGCATTTT.

The V gene is TRBV19, the J gene TRBJ1-2; no clear D. This CDR3 contains 13 residues. Germline V gene lookup returns CDR1 LNHDA and CDR2 SQIVND (reference sequence). The ends were cut back, 5 bases at V and 7 bases at J, with 14 bases in the middle. CDR3 sequence: CASSYLAPSGYTF. In DNA, the CDR3 is TGTGCCAGTAGTTACCTCGCGCCATCTGGCTACACCTTC.